These 10 T cell receptor beta chains came from one sample sequenced in a study of cytomegalovirus exposure and HLA in healthy donors. The PCR made use of 60 Vbeta and 13 Jbeta primers. Method: immunoSEQ multiplex PCR; TCRdb's copy keeps in-frame clones and lacks some. The data contain approximately 140,000 clones, approximately 80% of them seen just once; the ten biggest clones take up 1% to 1.5%. The specimen sequenced was PBMCs. The receptors were sampled from a girl aged 2 to 9 in good health and CMV-seronegative.

V usage is TRBV6-5 and J usage is TRBJ1-2, with unresolved D. CDR1 MNHEY and CDR2 SVGAGI come from the germline V gene. This CDR3 has 13 residues. V was cut by 4 bases and J by 6 bases, with 12 bases left in between. CDR3 DNA: TGTGCCAGCAGTTTAAGGGAGGGAGATGGCTACACCTTC. This encodes CASSLREGDGYTF.

The chain has TRBV7-3 and TRBJ1-4, with D perhaps matching TRBD1 (5 bases). Germline CDR1 is SGHTA and CDR2 is FQGTGA. This CDR3 region has 14 residues. Trimming took off 3 bases at V and 0 bases at J, with 5 bases between the two ends. CDR3 DNA: TGTGCCAGCAGCTTGACAGCAACTAATGAAAAACTGTTTTTT. Protein product: CASSLTATNEKLFF.

The chain couples TRBV9 to TRBJ1-2, with D maybe TRBD1 (5 bases). Trimming took 4 bases from V and 10 from J, leaving 20 bases between them. This CDR3 region has 14 residues. In germline, CDR1 is SGDLS, CDR2 YYNGEE. The chain's CDR3 is CASSPSGALADYTF. The CDR3 coding sequence is TGTGCCAGCAGCCCCAGTGGGGCCTTAGCTGACTACACCTTC.

The rearrangement uses TRBV6-4 and TRBJ2-3, with 8 bases fitting TRBD2. The CDR3 loop spans 15 amino acids. Trimming took 2 bases from V and 4 from J; bases not matched to a gene: 5. Germline CDR1 MRHNA, CDR2 SNTAGT. CDR3 nucleotide sequence: TGTGCCAGCAGTGACATGAGCGGGGGTGCAGATACGCAGTATTTT. Translating it yields CASSDMSGGADTQYF.

This clone was observed a few times. The chain couples TRBV19 to TRBJ1-1; TRBD1 matches 12 bases. The V gene's germline CDR1 is LNHDA and CDR2 SQIVND (reference sequence). The CDR3 totals 17 residues. Trimming at V came to 3 bases and at J to 1 base, leaving 6 bases not matched to a gene. The CDR3 spells CASSMGTGGLSNTEAFF. DNA for the CDR3: TGTGCCAGTAGTATGGGGACAGGGGGCTTGTCGAACACTGAAGCTTTCTTT.

The CDR3 nucleotides read TGCGCCAGCAGCCGAGACGGACAGAGCACAATTTCAAGCTCCTACAATGAGCAGTTCTTC. Its protein product is CASSRDGQSTISSSYNEQFF. The V and J genes are TRBV5-1 and TRBJ2-1; TRBD1 is a possible D gene (6 bases). V lost 4 bases, J lost 0 bases, and 26 bases lay in between. Germline lookup yields CDR1 SGHRS and CDR2 YFSETQ. The CDR3 length is 20 residues. The whole variable domain, remainder taken from reference TRBV5-1 and TRBJ2-1, is KAGVTQTPRYLIKTRGQQVTLSCSPISGHRSVSWYQQTPGQGLQFLFEYFSETQRNKGNFPGRFSGRQFSNSRSEMNVSTLELGDSALYLCASSRDGQSTISSSYNEQFFGPGTRLTVL.

The J gene is TRBJ2-5, the V gene TRBV30, with 8 nucleotides matching TRBD1. The end of the DNA aligns better with TRBJ2-7, so the J call may be wrong. From germline, CDR1 is GTSNPN and CDR2 SVGIG (reference sequence). The length of the CDR3 is 14 residues. CDR3 sequence reads: CAWSTGQGFYEQYF. In nucleotides, the CDR3 is TGTGCCTGGAGTACAGGACAGGGATTCTACGAGCAGTACTTC.

This chain links TRBV6-6 with TRBJ1-1; D is perhaps TRBD1 (5 bases). The CDR3 runs 14 residues. V lost 4 bases to trimming and J lost 6 bases, with 15 bases between them. Per the germline V gene, CDR1 is MNHNY and CDR2 is SVGAGI (reference sequence). The CDR3 protein is CASSCHRRPPEAFF. The CDR3 DNA sequence: TGTGCCAGCAGTTGCCACAGGAGACCACCTGAAGCTTTCTTT.

J is TRBJ2-7 and V is TRBV15; D possibly corresponds to TRBD1 (6 bases). The CDR3 runs 15 residues. V was trimmed by 0 bases and J by 1 base, leaving 10 bases between them. The germline CDR1 and CDR2 sequences are LNHNV and YYDKDF (reference sequence). The CDR3 loop is CATSREEGGSYEQYF. CDR3 DNA: TGTGCCACCAGCAGAGAAGAAGGGGGTTCCTACGAGCAGTACTTC. Based on the CDR3 plus reference TRBV15 and TRBJ2-7, the full variable domain is DAMVIQNPRYQVTQFGKPVTLSCSQTLNHNVMYWYQQKSSQAPKLLFHYYDKDFNNEADTPDNFQSRRPNTSFCFLDIRSPGLGDTAMYLCATSREEGGSYEQYFGPGTRLTVT.

The chain recombines TRBV19 with TRBJ1-1; 8 nucleotides agree with TRBD1. The germline gives CDR1 LNHDA, CDR2 SQIVND (reference sequence). The CDR3 covers 15 residues. The J segment lost 5 bases and the V segment lost 10 bases, leaving 15 bases of the junction unmatched. The CDR3 DNA sequence: TGTGCCACCACGGACAGGGACAGGAGTGGGACTGAAGCTTTCTTT. Translating gives CATTDRDRSGTEAFF. Together with reference TRBV19 and TRBJ1-1, the CDR3 gives the full variable domain: DGGITQSPKYLFRKEGQNVTLSCEQNLNHDAMYWYRQDPGQGLRLIYYSQIVNDFQKGDIAEGYSVSREKKESFPLTVTSAQKNPTAFYLCATTDRDRSGTEAFFGQGTRLTVV.